The T cell receptor beta chain described here comes from a study of synovial regulatory T cells in juvenile arthritis. Regarding the study as a whole: Inflammation-associated Treg cells in blood had less TCR diversity than the remaining blood Treg cells. Synovial Treg CDR3 sequences overlapped more with iaTregs than other circulating Tregs.

A note on this clone: Its specificity is unknown.

The CDR3 has 14 amino acids. No DNA has been recorded. Germline assignment: CDR1 LGHNA and CDR2 YSLEER. Produced via immunoSEQ multiplex PCR; TCRdb's table is partial and in-frame only. In all, the sample yields roughly 9,900 clones. The source material was Treg cells from blood. As to subset: remaining (HLA-DR-negative) circulating blood Treg cells. This sequence joins TRBV4-3 and TRBJ1-6. The receptor comes from a donor aged 2-30 years with juvenile idiopathic arthritis. CDR3 in amino acids: CASSQEVVNSPLHF.